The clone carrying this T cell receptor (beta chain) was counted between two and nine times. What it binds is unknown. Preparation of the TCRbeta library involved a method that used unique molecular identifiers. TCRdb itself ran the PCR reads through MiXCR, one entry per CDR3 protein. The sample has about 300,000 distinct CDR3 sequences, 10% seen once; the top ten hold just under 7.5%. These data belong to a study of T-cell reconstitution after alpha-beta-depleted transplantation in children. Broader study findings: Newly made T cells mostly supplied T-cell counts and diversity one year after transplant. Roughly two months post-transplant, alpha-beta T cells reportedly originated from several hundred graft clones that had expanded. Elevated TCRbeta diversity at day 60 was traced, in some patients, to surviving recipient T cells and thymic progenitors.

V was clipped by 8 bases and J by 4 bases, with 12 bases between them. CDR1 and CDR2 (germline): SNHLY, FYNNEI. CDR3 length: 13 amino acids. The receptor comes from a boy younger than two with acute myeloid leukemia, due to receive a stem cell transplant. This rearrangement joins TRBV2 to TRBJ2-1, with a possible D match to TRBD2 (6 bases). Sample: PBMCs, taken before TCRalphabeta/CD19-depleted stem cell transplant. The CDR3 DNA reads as TGTGCCAGCGGGACGGGAGATTACAATGAGCAGTTCTTC. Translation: CASGTGDYNEQFF.